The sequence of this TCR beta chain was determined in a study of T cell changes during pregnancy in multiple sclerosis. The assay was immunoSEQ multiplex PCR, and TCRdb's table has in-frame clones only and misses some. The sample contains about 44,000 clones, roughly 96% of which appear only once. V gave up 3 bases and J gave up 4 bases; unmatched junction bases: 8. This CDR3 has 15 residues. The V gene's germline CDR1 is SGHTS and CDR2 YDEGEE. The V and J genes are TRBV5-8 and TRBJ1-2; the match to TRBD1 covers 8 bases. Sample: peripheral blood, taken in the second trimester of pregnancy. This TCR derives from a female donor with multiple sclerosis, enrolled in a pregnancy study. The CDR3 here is CASSSQGELIYGYTF. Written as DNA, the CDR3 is TGTGCCAGCAGCTCACAGGGGGAATTAATCTATGGCTACACCTTC.